Listed below are T cell receptor beta chains from one sample, sequenced in a study of blood T cell repertoires in COVID-19. Sequencing used immunoSEQ multiplex PCR; TCRdb keeps in-frame clones, though not all of them. The sample has roughly 68,000 clones, 84% seen once; the top ten hold roughly 9.2%. Sequencing used peripheral blood. Source of these receptors: a man aged 45-65 years with active COVID-19. The CDR3 runs from the conserved cysteine through the conserved F or W. A D gene is named only where the DNA matches it firmly. Clone sizes are given selectively: once, few, many, or a class where the clone is expanded.

NA	TRBV19	TRBD1	CASSRQGGYGYTF
few	TRBV10-1	NA	CATSDGVTDTQYF
NA	TRBV5-6	TRBD2	CASSSTSSGGSYNEQFF
medium-sized	TRBV5-1	NA	CASSLFGEGSQPQHF
NA	TRBV9	NA	CASSVGTNTEAFF
NA	TRBV4-3	TRBD1	CASSQLTGESPLHF
NA	TRBV11-2	NA	CASSFRGRTTYEQYF
NA	TRBV2	TRBD2	CASSVRTSGGQEQFF
NA	TRBV2	NA	CASSRGQWNTEAFF
NA	TRBV7-2	NA	CASSLAHDSLKYEQYF
NA	TRBV5-1	NA	CASSSRGPEGQYF
NA	TRBV5-1	TRBD2	CASSPIAGAETQYF
few	TRBV28	NA	CASIEDLGFGSPLHF
NA	TRBV10-3	NA	CAISETNPTGSNGYTF
NA	TRBV12-5	TRBD1	CASGLGQGAGNEQFF
once	TRBV10-1	NA	CAAPAQYF
NA	TRBV7-9	TRBD2	CASSLLASGRNEQFF
NA	TRBV2	NA	CASSGRERGYEQYF
NA	TRBV9	TRBD1	CASSPGTVLNEQFF
once	TRBV30	NA	CAWSAGQFGAFF
NA	TRBV2	NA	CASTGGASYNEQFF
NA	TRBV11-3	NA	CASSPNSGANVLTF
NA	TRBV3-1/TRBV3-2	NA	CASSQGVAGQPQHF
NA	TRBV7-2	TRBD2	CASSLYLASGQSTDTQYF
NA	TRBV5-6	NA	CASSLVVFQETQYF
once	TRBV10-3	TRBD2	CAIRIAGASYNEQFF
NA	TRBV12-3/TRBV12-4	NA	CASRTANQPQHF
once	TRBV5-8	NA	CASSLNRGGETQYF
NA	TRBV7-9	NA	CASSLMTADYGYTF
NA	TRBV7-2	TRBD2	CASSAGLISGELFF
NA	TRBV19	TRBD2	CASSKASGSSYNEQFF
NA	TRBV6-6	TRBD2	CASSYSTSANTGELFF
NA	TRBV6-6	TRBD1	CASSRGQGWAPGYTF
NA	TRBV4-1	NA	CASSLLLGAPRVEQYF
NA	TRBV7-2	NA	CASSLAGTQNTEAFF
NA	TRBV5-6	NA	CASSLTPGSLGYTF
NA	TRBV6-5	NA	CASSPALSSGNTIYF
few	TRBV2	NA	CASSPQGGGLNTIYF
few	TRBV9	NA	CASSVGTSGLTNTEAFF
few	TRBV4-1	NA	CASSQTSTARYGYTF
NA	TRBV30	NA	CAWSADSYYGYTF